A single sample is the source of the 17 T cell receptor beta chains below, sequenced in a study of regulatory T cells in long-lasting Graves disease. As for time point: newly diagnosed GD, antithyroid drugs for less than 3 months. PBMC-derived RNA was used for the TCR library. iRepertoire HTBI primers and Arm-PCR of CDR3 regions built TCR beta libraries. Via MiXCR, TCRdb re-called the multiplex PCR reads, giving one row per CDR3 protein. This table has a few hundred thousand distinct CDR3 sequences, under 20% appearing once. This sample also belongs to another study, concerning T cells in Graves' hyperthyroidism and ophthalmopathy.

The sequencing here drew on peripheral blood mononuclear cells (PBMCs), taken at new diagnosis, from a patient treated with antithyroid drugs. Source of these receptors: a woman in her 30s with Graves disease.

This clonotype appeared many times. Written as DNA, the CDR3 is TGCGCCAGCAGCTACCTAGCAAGCACAGATACGCAGTATTTT. It translates to CASSYLASTDTQYF. The chain joins TRBV5-1 to TRBJ2-3; D is possibly TRBD2 (5 bases). The CDR3 sequence is 14 residues long. In germline, CDR1 is SGHRS, CDR2 YFSETQ. Trimming removed 3 bases from V and 0 bases from J, with 8 bases in between.

This clonotype was seen many times. This chain uses TRBV2 with TRBJ1-2; no reliable D call. The germline V gene encodes CDR1 SNHLY and CDR2 FYNNEI. CDR3 length: 16 amino acids. Between the trimmed V and J ends, which lost 3 bases and 7 bases, there was a span of 21 bases. The CDR3 bases are TGTGCCAGCAGTGATTTTCTCCCCACCGGGGAGCGTGGCTACACCTTC. Its protein is CASSDFLPTGERGYTF. Together with reference TRBV2 and TRBJ1-2, the CDR3 gives the full variable domain: EPEVTQTPSHQVTQMGQEVILRCVPISNHLYFYWYRQILGQKVEFLVSFYNNEISEKSEIFDDQFSVERPDGSNFTLKIRSTKLEDSAMYFCASSDFLPTGERGYTFGSGTRLTVV.

This clonotype was seen at least ten times. An end of the junction differs from the germline gene, which may be a read error. CDR3 sequence reads: CASSQDSTGNNQPQHF. CDR3 nucleotides: TGCGCCAGCAGCCAAGATAGCACAGGGAACAATCAGCCCCAGCATTTT. The chain employs TRBV7-2 and TRBJ1-5; D perhaps matches TRBD1 (6 bases). Germline-derived CDR1 and CDR2 are SGHTA and FQGNSA. The CDR3 spans 16 residues.

In this sample, this clonotype turned up a few times. V usage is TRBV7-6 and J usage is TRBJ1-3, with D unclear. The germline V gene has CDR1 SGHVS and CDR2 FNYEAQ. V lost 6 bases to trimming and J lost 4 bases, with 16 bases between them. The CDR3 totals 15 residues. CDR3 in DNA: TGTGCCAGCAGTTCCTACCCCGACATCGGAAACACCATATATTTT. It is translated as CASSSYPDIGNTIYF.

This clonotype came up many times. V and J are TRBV20-1 and TRBJ1-2; D remains ambiguous. Germline CDR1 and CDR2: DFQATT and SNEGSKA (reference sequence). Trimming pared 2 bases from V and 2 bases from J, leaving 12 bases between. The CDR3 is made up of 14 amino acids. CDR3 sequence reads: CSARRRGRNYGYTF. CDR3 coding DNA: TGCAGTGCTAGAAGACGAGGGCGGAACTATGGCTACACCTTC.

This rearrangement joins TRBV19 to TRBJ2-5; perhaps D is TRBD1 or TRBD2 (7 bases each). CDR3 length equals 17 residues. V lost 0 bases and J 9 bases, leaving 23 bases between the germline ends. Germline CDR1 is LNHDA and CDR2 is SQIVND (reference sequence). CDR3 coding DNA: TGTGCCAGTAGTATAGAACTGGCGCAGGGGGGTCGGGAGGCCCAGTACTTC. Its translation is CASSIELAQGGREAQYF. Combining the CDR3 with reference TRBV19 and TRBJ2-5 gives the whole variable domain DGGITQSPKYLFRKEGQNVTLSCEQNLNHDAMYWYRQDPGQGLRLIYYSQIVNDFQKGDIAEGYSVSREKKESFPLTVTSAQKNPTAFYLCASSIELAQGGREAQYFGPGTRLLVL.

There are many counts of this clonotype. The junction departs from germline at one end; a sequencing error may be responsible. The rearrangement joins TRBV5-1 to TRBJ2-3; 9 bases are shared with TRBD2. Germline V gene sequence: CDR1 SGHRS, CDR2 YFSETQ. This CDR3 spans 15 amino acids. CDR3 sequence: CASSFPSGGTDTQYF. The CDR3 DNA reads as TGTGCCAGCAGCTTTCCTAGCGGGGGCACAGATACGCAGTATTTT. Full variable domain (outside the CDR3, taken from reference TRBV5-1 and TRBJ2-3): KAGVTQTPRYLIKTRGQQVTLSCSPISGHRSVSWYQQTPGQGLQFLFEYFSETQRNKGNFPGRFSGRQFSNSRSEMNVSTLELGDSALYLCASSFPSGGTDTQYFGPGTRLTVL.

There are many counts of this clonotype. This chain connects TRBV7-2 to TRBJ2-1; either TRBD1 or TRBD2 may supply D (5 bases each). The V end was cut by 1 base, the J end by 4 bases, with 14 bases between. The CDR3 loop spans 16 amino acids. Germline CDR1 and CDR2: SGHTA and FQGNSA. CDR3 residues: CASSLVMGELYNEQFF. CDR3 DNA sequence: TGTGCCAGCAGCTTAGTTATGGGGGAACTATACAATGAGCAGTTCTTC.

The J gene is TRBJ2-5, the V gene TRBV4-1; 7 bases agree with TRBD2. Looked up from germline, CDR1 is MGHRA and CDR2 is YSYEKL. The CDR3 loop spans 14 amino acids. The V segment lost 1 base and the J segment 5 bases; nucleotides outside the gene matches: 4. This CDR3 is CASSQGGGGETQYF. CDR3 sequence (DNA): TGCGCCAGCAGCCAAGGGGGGGGTGGTGAGACCCAGTACTTC.

This clonotype was counted at least ten times. The chain uses TRBV5-1 and TRBJ2-5; tentative D call: TRBD2 (6 bases). Trimming stripped 4 bases from V and 6 bases from J, with 16 bases between. Germline values: CDR1 SGHRS, CDR2 YFSETQ. The CDR3 spans 14 residues. DNA for the CDR3: TGCGCCAGCAGCCTCCCGGCGGAGGGACAGACCCAGTACTTC. Its translation: CASSLPAEGQTQYF.

This clonotype was seen at least ten times. The V gene is TRBV27, the J gene TRBJ2-5; 7 nucleotides agree with TRBD2. This CDR3 has 15 amino acids. Germline V gives CDR1 MNHEY, CDR2 SMNVEV (reference sequence). Trimming at V came to 5 bases and at J to 2 bases, leaving 8 bases not matched to a gene. The CDR3 region has the DNA TGTGCCAGCAGTCCCGGGACTACCAAACAAGAGACCCAGTACTTC. It encodes CASSPGTTKQETQYF.

The chain has TRBV6-2 or TRBV6-3 and TRBJ2-3; unclear D gene. TRBJ1-5 explains the end of the DNA better; the J call may be wrong. Germline-derived CDR1 and CDR2 are MNHEY and SVGEGT. The CDR3 contains 12 residues. The CDR3 here is CASGPRADTQHF. The CDR3 DNA follows: TGTGCTAGCGGTCCAAGGGCAGATACGCAGCATTTT.

This clonotype showed up just a few times. This chain connects TRBV7-9 to TRBJ1-2, with a possible D match to TRBD1 (5 bases). The CDR3 has 14 residues. Deletions cut 6 bases from V and 0 bases from J, with 11 bases between. CDR1 SEHNR and CDR2 FQNEAQ come from the germline V gene (reference sequence). CDR3 coding DNA: TGTGCCAGCAGTTTAATAGGGGCTAACTATGGCTACACCTTC. Its translation is CASSLIGANYGYTF.

This clonotype was seen many times. V and J are TRBV5-1 and TRBJ2-5; no clear D gene. The V and J ends lost 2 bases and 3 bases respectively, with 5 bases between them. The CDR3 spans 12 residues. Germline lookup yields CDR1 SGHRS and CDR2 YFSETQ. CDR3: CASSLEEETQYF. DNA for the CDR3: TGCGCCAGCAGCTTAGAGGAAGAGACCCAGTACTTC.

This clonotype has ten or more counts. This chain connects TRBV20-1 to TRBJ1-2; possibly TRBD1 for D (5 bases). This CDR3 region has 11 residues. Trimming left V 8 bases short and J 4 bases short, with 11 bases between. The germline V gene encodes CDR1 DFQATT and CDR2 SNEGSKA (reference sequence). CDR3 coding DNA: TGCAGTTACCGAGGGACCTATGGCTACACCTTC. It yields the protein CSYRGTYGYTF.

This clonotype was found a few times. The rearrangement uses TRBV4-1 and TRBJ1-1; 9 bases match TRBD1. CDR3 length: 16 residues. J lost 1 base, V lost 3 bases, and 6 bases had no gene match. Germline values: CDR1 MGHRA, CDR2 YSYEKL. The CDR3 is CASSHPGQGPNTEAFF. The CDR3 region has the DNA TGCGCCAGCAGCCACCCCGGACAGGGGCCGAACACTGAAGCTTTCTTT.

This clonotype showed up just a few times. The chain uses TRBV25-1 and TRBJ2-7; 9 bases fit TRBD1. Trimming took 3 bases from V and 8 from J; bases not matched to a gene: 17. CDR3 size: 17 residues. The germline V gene has CDR1 MGHDK and CDR2 SYGVNS. The CDR3 is CASSDILGGTGNPKQYF. CDR3 in DNA: TGTGCCAGCAGTGATATTCTAGGAGGGACAGGGAATCCCAAGCAGTACTTC.